This T cell receptor (beta chain) was recovered during a study of control samples from healthy donors and cancer patients (dated by TCRdb to 2020 to 2022). On this clone itself: Which antigen it targets is not known. One base away there is no much larger clone; base qualities are not given.

Trimming takes 5 bases off V and 10 bases off J; junction bases not matched to a gene: 8. The CDR3 numbers 13 residues from cysteine through phenylalanine. Only CDR3 DNA remains: 39 bases, in frame from the first base. Library prep was done by the immunoSEQ multiplex PCR assay. The source is immuneACCESS, and TCRdb retained only in-frame sequences with V and J called. Part of the clones is not carried over; for the studies checked, unresolved V genes explain less than half of this, and the remainder is unexplained. For this sample the table gives roughly 120,000 clones, of which 90% were detected only once. Roughly 4% of the sample is held by the ten biggest clonotypes.

Sequencing was carried out using blood. The V gene is TRBV12-3 or TRBV12-4 and the J gene is TRBJ2-1; TRBD1 aligns with 7 central bases. This TCR was recovered from a human donor in good health. The donor label of this sample is uncertain. This receptor carries the CDR3 CASSLYRDSEQFF. The base sequence is TGTGCCAGCAGTCTTTACCGGGACAGCGAGCAGTTCTTC.